The rows below give T cell receptor beta chains drawn from one sample of a study of OX40 agonist ivuxolimab in advanced cancers. The method was immunoSEQ multiplex PCR; TCRdb's version includes in-frame clones alone and lacks a portion of them. The repertoire holds 100,000 to 110,000 clones, with 75% to 95% as singletons. The sample here was CD4+ or CD8+ T cells sorted from blood, taken in a trial of the OX40 agonist ivuxolimab. The receptor source for this set is an adult with an advanced solid tumor such as melanoma, head and neck, liver or kidney cancer. Each CDR3 is given without its conserved first and last residue.

TRBJ2-7 TRBV6-6 ASSDARSGISEQY
TRBJ1-1 TRBV7-3 ASSTYGQGDTEAF
TRBJ2-1 TRBV18 ASSPVASSYNEQF
TRBJ1-5 TRBV18 ASSPSVSSGSNQPQH
TRBJ1-5 TRBV19 ASSPRGQPQH
TRBJ2-2 TRBV9 ASSVDYPGQGIGELF
TRBJ2-2 TRBV19 ASSAGSYTGELF
TRBJ2-1 TRBV5-8 ASSRQGRSSYNEQF
TRBJ2-7 TRBV4-2 ASSRGTSGLYEQY
TRBJ2-5 TRBV7-2 ASRGQYQETQY
TRBJ1-2 TRBV10-3 AISERGGYGYT
TRBJ2-1 TRBV28 ASSFYSTSGGNNEQF
TRBJ2-7 TRBV7-3 ASSLLPNHEQY
TRBJ1-5 TRBV19 ASTIRTGRGSNQPQH
TRBJ2-7 TRBV27 ASSYRGVANYEQY
TRBJ1-2 TRBV7-6 ASSSQEILTIGYT
TRBJ2-7 TRBV7-3 ASSLGGNYEQY
TRBJ1-2 TRBV27 ASSPQGGLLSYT
TRBJ2-1 TRBV10-3 AISEQGYEQF
TRBJ1-2 TRBV28 ASSLLAIGGYT
TRBJ1-5 TRBV11-2 ASSETGFNQPQH
TRBJ1-2 TRBV18 ASSPFGQSYGYT
TRBJ2-3 TRBV7-2 ASTTKVATGTDTQY
TRBJ1-1 TRBV2 ASTTENTEAF
TRBJ2-3 TRBV25-1 ASKETGPLDTQY
TRBJ2-3 TRBV5-5 ASSLARTDLTDTQY
TRBJ2-7 TRBV23-1 ATYSDSACYEQY
TRBJ2-1 TRBV7-3 ASSLSGMGYNEQF
TRBJ1-4 TRBV11-3 ASSLEGATNEKLF
TRBJ2-7 TRBV10-3 ASRQGQTEQY
TRBJ2-1 TRBV5-1 ASSPDRLSRDNEQF
TRBJ1-4 TRBV2 AGGRIDEKLF
TRBJ2-7 TRBV5-1 ASSIGPLSLESYEQY
TRBJ2-1 TRBV27 ASSAPGTGYNEQF
TRBJ1-1 TRBV5-5 ASSREAEAF
TRBJ1-4 TRBV28 ASSLSGVSEKLF
TRBJ2-2 TRBV5-1 ASSSRDRGTGELF
TRBJ1-5 TRBV15 ATSRDRNQPQH
TRBJ2-1 TRBV11-2 ASSAGRAGHNEQF
TRBJ2-7 TRBV28 ASSALDRGLAGVVYEQY
TRBJ2-3 TRBV10-3 AISESTSVRTDTQY
TRBJ2-7 TRBV2 ASSYNVDEQY
TRBJ1-1 TRBV28 ASSEGRNTEAF
TRBJ1-5 TRBV19 ASSRTGNPNQPQH
TRBJ2-7 TRBV18 ASSRDVAVASSYEQY
TRBJ2-1 TRBV19 ASSNRLAGGPEQF
TRBJ2-7 TRBV29-1 SVEGLAHSYEQY
TRBJ1-5 TRBV7-2 ASSLDGTAGQPQH
TRBJ2-7 TRBV10-3 AISVGGSYEQY
TRBJ2-3 TRBV2 ASSRQGTFTDTQY
TRBJ2-7 TRBV4-2 ASSQDGGGFNEQY
TRBJ2-1 TRBV6-5 ASRLAGVHEQF